A selection of T cell receptor beta chains follows, all from one sample in a study of vaccination and CD4 T cells after COVID-19. TCRdb independently ran MiXCR on the PCR reads; one entry per CDR3 protein. The sample lists roughly 13,000 distinct CDR3 sequences; approximately 56% were seen once. Their antigens are not known. Sample: CD4+ T cells from blood, cultured in vitro. All receptors come from a human donor who had recovered from COVID-19. Each CDR3 is given with its conserved first and last residue. The order of the fields is V gene, CDR3 protein.

v_call: TRBV7-3
cdr3_aa: CASSVGQGASPLHF

v_call: TRBV2
cdr3_aa: CASTVTGSPDTQYF

v_call: TRBV6-5
cdr3_aa: CASSYSAGGYTDTQYF

v_call: TRBV12-3/TRBV12-4
cdr3_aa: CASRPKDRVGEQYF

v_call: TRBV19
cdr3_aa: CASTPGLNYGYTF

v_call: TRBV15
cdr3_aa: CATSRDGNSNQPQHF

v_call: TRBV7-9
cdr3_aa: CASSLPGNYGYTF

v_call: TRBV6-5
cdr3_aa: CASSYRPGGTGELFF

v_call: TRBV20-1
cdr3_aa: CSASGAYEQYF

v_call: TRBV20-1
cdr3_aa: CSASLTASTDTQYF

v_call: TRBV6-2/TRBV6-3
cdr3_aa: CASKAGTLNQPQHF

v_call: TRBV7-2
cdr3_aa: CASSLEYDRYF

v_call: TRBV5-4
cdr3_aa: CASSFLGTGAETQYF

v_call: TRBV10-3
cdr3_aa: CAISDPTGGDGYTF

v_call: TRBV20-1
cdr3_aa: CSAPREVETQYF

v_call: TRBV7-8
cdr3_aa: CASSLVAKNNEQFF

v_call: TRBV27
cdr3_aa: CASSFRGPQGSSNQPQHF

v_call: TRBV24-1
cdr3_aa: CATSDLRARSSYEQYF

v_call: TRBV7-2
cdr3_aa: CASSLMVAGEQYF

v_call: TRBV7-3
cdr3_aa: CASSLGLAGVDTGELFF

v_call: TRBV15
cdr3_aa: CATSRDRSAYGYTF

v_call: TRBV2
cdr3_aa: CASMAGLGETQYF

v_call: TRBV28
cdr3_aa: CASTLGPTVSNQPQHF

v_call: TRBV12-3/TRBV12-4
cdr3_aa: CASSLSLRVVGETQYF

v_call: TRBV27
cdr3_aa: CATVKMVAGGLGGYTF

v_call: TRBV6-5
cdr3_aa: CASSYSTGAAYEQYF

v_call: TRBV25-1
cdr3_aa: CASSEPEDRAKQFF

v_call: TRBV7-2
cdr3_aa: CASSFLDRGKFF

v_call: TRBV7-9
cdr3_aa: CASGAQGETQYF

v_call: TRBV28
cdr3_aa: CASTLSGGRRETQYF

v_call: TRBV20-1
cdr3_aa: CSATNPTQGLQETQYF

v_call: TRBV12-3/TRBV12-4
cdr3_aa: CASSLWTSGTNTGELFF

v_call: TRBV6-1
cdr3_aa: CASSLGRGGNQPQHF

v_call: TRBV2
cdr3_aa: CASSTQGVGNQPQHF

v_call: TRBV19
cdr3_aa: CASSTPRQPQHF

v_call: TRBV20-1
cdr3_aa: CSASYGRLDSADTQYF

v_call: TRBV10-3
cdr3_aa: CAISEARDGTGYTF

v_call: TRBV7-3
cdr3_aa: CASSLTGYSGSGANVLTF

v_call: TRBV6-1
cdr3_aa: CASRPPIGTEAFF

v_call: TRBV20-1
cdr3_aa: CSAREIAGGTDTQYF

v_call: TRBV25-1
cdr3_aa: CASSEFGGQGQFSTDTQYF

v_call: TRBV20-1
cdr3_aa: CSARVGEKLFF

v_call: TRBV6-1
cdr3_aa: CATRRARGYYGYTF

v_call: TRBV7-6
cdr3_aa: CASSQLTGGWGNQPQHF

v_call: TRBV6-1
cdr3_aa: CASSEIGGRNQPQHF

v_call: TRBV20-1
cdr3_aa: CSASERGTAFNSPLHF